The subject of this entry is one TCR beta chain. The germline V and J ends were trimmed by 4 bases and 0 bases, with 16 bases remaining between them. This CDR3 is built from 17 residues. Germline loops: CDR1 LNHDA, CDR2 SQIVND (reference sequence). Measured with immunoSEQ multiplex PCR; TCRdb has only the in-frame clones, and not every one. The repertoire consists of 190,000 or so clones, with around 93% occurring once and the leading ten covering about 1%. This sample stems from a study of T cell responses to AZD1222 COVID-19 vaccine. The sequencing here drew on peripheral blood, taken 28 days after the second AZD1222 dose. This rearrangement joins TRBV19 to TRBJ1-5; D is possibly TRBD1 (6 bases). The source of this sequence is an adult who received the AZD1222 COVID-19 vaccine. CDR3 coding DNA: TGTGCCAGTAGTACGATTGGGACACCCAATAGCAATCAGCCCCAGCATTTT. Translating gives CASSTIGTPNSNQPQHF.